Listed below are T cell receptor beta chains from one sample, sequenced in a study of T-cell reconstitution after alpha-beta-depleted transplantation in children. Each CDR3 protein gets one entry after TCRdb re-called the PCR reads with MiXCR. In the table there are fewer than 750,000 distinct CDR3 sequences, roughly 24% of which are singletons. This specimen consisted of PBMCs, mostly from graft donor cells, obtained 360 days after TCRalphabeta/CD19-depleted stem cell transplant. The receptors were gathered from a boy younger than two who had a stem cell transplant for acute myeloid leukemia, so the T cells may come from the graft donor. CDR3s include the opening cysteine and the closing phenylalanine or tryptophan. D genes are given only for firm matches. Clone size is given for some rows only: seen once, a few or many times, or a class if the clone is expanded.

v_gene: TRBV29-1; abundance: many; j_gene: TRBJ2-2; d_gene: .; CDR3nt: TGCAGCGTCAAGACAGGGAGGGCCGGGGAGCTGTTTTTT; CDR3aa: CSVKTGRAGELFF
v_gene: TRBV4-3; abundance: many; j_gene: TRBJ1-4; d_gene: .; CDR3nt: TGCGCCAGCAGCCAAGCCAGGGTCGGCGAAAAACTGTTTTTT; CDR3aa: CASSQARVGEKLFF
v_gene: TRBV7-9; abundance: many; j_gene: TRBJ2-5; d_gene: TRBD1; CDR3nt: TGTGCCAGCAGCTTAAGACAGGGGGAAGAGACCCAGTACTTC; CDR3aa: CASSLRQGEETQYF
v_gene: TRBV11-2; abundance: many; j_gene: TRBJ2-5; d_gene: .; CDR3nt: TGTGCCAGCAGCTTATCGTACCAAGAGACCCAGTACTTC; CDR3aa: CASSLSYQETQYF
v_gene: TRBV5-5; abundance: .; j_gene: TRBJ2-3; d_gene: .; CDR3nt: TGTGCCAGCAGCTTAGGCCTCCGCGACACAGATACGCAGTATTTT; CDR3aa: CASSLGLRDTDTQYF
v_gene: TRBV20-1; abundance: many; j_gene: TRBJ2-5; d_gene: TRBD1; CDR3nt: TGCAGTGCTCGCCCCCGGGACAGCGAGACCCAGTACTTC; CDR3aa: CSARPRDSETQYF
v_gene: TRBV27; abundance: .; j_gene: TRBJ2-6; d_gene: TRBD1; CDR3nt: TGTGCCAGCAGTTTATCGCCAGGCGGCAGGGGGTCTGGGGCCAACGTCCTGACTTTC; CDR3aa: CASSLSPGGRGSGANVLTF
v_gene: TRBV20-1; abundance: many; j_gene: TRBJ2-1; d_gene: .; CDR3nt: TGCAGTGCTAGCATATTGTCGCGTAGACATAATGAGCAGTTCTTC; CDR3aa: CSASILSRRHNEQFF
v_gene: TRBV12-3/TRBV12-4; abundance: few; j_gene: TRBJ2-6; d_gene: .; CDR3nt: TGTGCCAGCAGATCCCGGTTGTACTCTGGGGCCAACGTCCTGACTTTC; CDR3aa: CASRSRLYSGANVLTF
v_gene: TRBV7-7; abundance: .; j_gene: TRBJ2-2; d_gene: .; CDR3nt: TGTGCCAGCAGCTTAGCGAATGGACTCGCAGGGGCCGGGGAGCTGTTTTTT; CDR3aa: CASSLANGLAGAGELFF
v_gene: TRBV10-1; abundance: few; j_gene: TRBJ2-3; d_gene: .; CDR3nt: TGCGCCAGCAGTGAGTCGAAAGTTAGCACAGATACGCAGTATTTT; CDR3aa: CASSESKVSTDTQYF
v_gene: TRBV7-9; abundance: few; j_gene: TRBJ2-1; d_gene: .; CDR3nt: TGTGCCAGCAGCTACTGGAGGGGCCGCTCCTACAATGAGCAGTTCTTC; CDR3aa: CASSYWRGRSYNEQFF